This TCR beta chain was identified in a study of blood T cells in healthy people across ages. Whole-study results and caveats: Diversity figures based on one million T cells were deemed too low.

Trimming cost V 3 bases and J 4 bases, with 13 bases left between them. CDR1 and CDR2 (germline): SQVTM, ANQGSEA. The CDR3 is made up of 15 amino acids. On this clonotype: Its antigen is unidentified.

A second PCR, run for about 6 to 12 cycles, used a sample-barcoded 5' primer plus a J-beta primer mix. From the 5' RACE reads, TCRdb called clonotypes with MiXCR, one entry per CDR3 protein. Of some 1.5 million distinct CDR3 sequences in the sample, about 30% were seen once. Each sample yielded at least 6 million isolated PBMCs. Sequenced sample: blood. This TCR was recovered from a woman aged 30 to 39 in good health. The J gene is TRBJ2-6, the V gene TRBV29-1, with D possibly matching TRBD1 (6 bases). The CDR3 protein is CSVDFQGSGANVLTF. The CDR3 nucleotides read TGCAGCGTTGATTTCCAGGGGTCCGGGGCCAACGTCCTGACTTTC.